A single sample gave rise to the 6 T cell receptor beta chains below, sequenced in a study of CD8 T cells in Susac syndrome. RNA in amounts of about 0.5 to 1 ug was reverse transcribed with random hexamers. TCRdb reprocessed the immunoSEQ multiplex PCR reads with MiXCR, giving one entry per CDR3 protein. Altogether fewer than 80,000 distinct CDR3 sequences are present, around 93% being singletons, with the ten largest covering around 0.25%. Sequencing was performed on CD8+ T cells from PBMCs. The receptors come from a human donor in good health.

The chain carries TRBV4-1 and TRBJ2-4; TRBD2 agrees at 10 bases. V lost 2 bases and J lost 4; bases outside the gene matches: 11. The CDR3 loop spans 18 amino acids. The germline gives CDR1 MGHRA, CDR2 YSYEKL. The CDR3 protein is CASSQIGLAGGQKNIQYF. The CDR3 DNA reads TGCGCCAGCAGCCAAATAGGGTTAGCGGGGGGCCAAAAAAACATTCAGTACTTC.

The CDR3 is CASSPSAGHEQYV. The CDR3 nucleotides read TGTGCCAGCAGCCCTTCGGCAGGGCACGAGCAGTACGTC. The rearrangement uses TRBV6-5 and TRBJ2-7; perhaps TRBD1 as D (5 bases). From germline, CDR1 is MNHEY and CDR2 SVGAGI. Trimming took 6 bases from V and 5 from J, leaving 14 bases between them. The CDR3 has 13 residues.

V gene TRBV3-1 combines with J gene TRBJ2-3, with D possibly matching TRBD1 (6 bases). This CDR3 spans 14 amino acids. Germline V lookup: CDR1 LGHDT, CDR2 YNNKEL (reference sequence). Trimming removed 4 bases at V and 6 bases at J, with 14 bases between. This chain's CDR3 is CASSPPQGRDTQYF. Here the CDR3 DNA reads TGTGCCAGCAGCCCCCCGCAGGGGCGGGATACGCAGTATTTT.

The CDR3 DNA reads TGCGCCAGCAGCTCTGACCCCTACGAGCAGTACTTC. Protein sequence: CASSSDPYEQYF. The V call is TRBV5-1, the J call TRBJ2-7; unclear D gene. Germline V CDR1 and CDR2: SGHRS, YFSETQ. The ends were cut back, 3 bases at V and 2 bases at J, with 6 bases in the middle. The CDR3 length is 12 residues.

This chain links TRBV7-9 with TRBJ2-3; a possible D gene is TRBD2 (6 bases). The germline V gene encodes CDR1 SEHNR and CDR2 FQNEAQ (reference sequence). The CDR3 length is 16 residues. V was clipped by 3 bases and J by 0 bases, with 13 bases between them. CDR3 protein: CASSFDRDSSTDTQYF. The CDR3 DNA reads TGTGCCAGCAGCTTCGACCGGGACTCTAGCACAGATACGCAGTATTTT. Combining the CDR3 with reference TRBV7-9 and TRBJ2-3 gives the whole variable domain DTGVSQNPRHKITKRGQNVTFRCDPISEHNRLYWYRQTLGQGPEFLTYFQNEAQLEKSRLLSDRFSAERPKGSFSTLEIQRTEQGDSAMYLCASSFDRDSSTDTQYFGPGTRLTVL.

V is TRBV7-9 and J is TRBJ2-2; D is unresolved. The germline CDR1 and CDR2 sequences are SEHNR and FQNEAQ (reference sequence). CDR3 length: 15 residues. V was clipped by 5 bases and J by 6 bases, with 16 bases between them. CDR3 sequence: CASSPPYDEAGELFF. The DNA for the CDR3 is TGTGCCAGCAGCCCGCCATATGATGAAGCCGGGGAGCTGTTTTTT. The full variable domain, completed using reference TRBV7-9 and TRBJ2-2, is DTGVSQNPRHKITKRGQNVTFRCDPISEHNRLYWYRQTLGQGPEFLTYFQNEAQLEKSRLLSDRFSAERPKGSFSTLEIQRTEQGDSAMYLCASSPPYDEAGELFFGEGSRLTVL.